This TCR beta chain stems from a study of graft-versus-host responses after intestinal transplantation. Regarding the study as a whole: Early post-transplant declines in HvG were associated with peak levels of circulating GvH clones. The recipient marrow held GvH clones, and some of them showed up first in ileum or blood.

With regard to this clone: The antigen remains undetermined.

V shed 1 base, J shed 6 bases, and the junction held 3 bases outside the gene matches. The germline CDR1 and CDR2 sequences are SGHNT and YENEEA. This CDR3 spans 14 amino acids. Assay: immunoSEQ multiplex PCR; the TCRdb copy retains only in-frame clones and omits some. Of 70,000 or so clones listed, over 70% are singletons. This chain connects TRBV11-3 to TRBJ2-1, with TRBD2 identical over 7 bases. This receptor was obtained from a human donor who was the organ donor for an intestinal transplant. Sequencing used unstimulated CD4+ T cells sorted from spleen or lymph node cells, obtained before transplant. CDR3 DNA: TGTGCCAGCAGCTTAGTGAGACTAGCCAATGAGCAGTTCTTC. This codes for CASSLVRLANEQFF.